This TCR beta chain appears in the sequencing data of a study of cytomegalovirus exposure and HLA in healthy donors. Across the study: Counted in an early data release were roughly 81 million unique TCRs from HLA-typed donors. Study outcomes and limitations: Researchers reported in a later analysis that a missense DCLRE1C variant was tied to TCR beta V- and J-gene trimming. Many donors carried some public TCRs, although rarity characterized most TCR sequences. The classifier reportedly diagnosed cytomegalovirus status with high sensitivity and specificity.

Use of 60 Vbeta and 13 Jbeta primers characterized the PCR. Clones were sequenced by immunoSEQ multiplex PCR, and TCRdb holds only the in-frame ones, with some missing. The sample has around 130,000 clones, 81% seen once; the top ten hold about 0.7%. To note about this clone: Its antigen is unknown.

V lost 4 bases, J lost 0 bases, and 13 bases lay in between. This CDR3 is built from 16 residues. In germline, CDR1 is SEHNR, CDR2 FQNEAQ (reference sequence). Sequencing was done on a sample of PBMCs. The clonotype originates from a man aged 18 to 29 in good health and CMV-seronegative. The chain uses TRBV7-9 and TRBJ1-3; D ambiguous. The CDR3 DNA reads as TGTGCCAGCAGCTCCCGTTTATCTCCCTCTGGAAACACCATATATTTT. This encodes CASSSRLSPSGNTIYF.